This T cell receptor beta chain originates from a study of blood T cell repertoires in COVID-19. Background on the study: COVID-19 samples, acute and convalescent, were from the United States, Italy and Spain. PBMCs, B-cell-depleted T cells, or T cells were the source of the cDNA or gDNA that made up the material.

Per the germline V gene, CDR1 is LNHDA and CDR2 is SQIVND (reference sequence). CDR3 size: 12 residues. V was pared by 7 bases and J by 2 bases, with 8 bases between. Followed over time, Seattle patients had been enrolled while infection was active. Original handling: Estimation of nucleated cell counts was performed using reference gene primer amplification. Profiling relied on immunoSEQ multiplex PCR, and the TCRdb table lists in-frame clones only, not all of them. The DNA gave D and trimming, while V, J and clone size come from that table. The sample has about 94,000 clones; approximately 74% are singletons.

Sequences were obtained from peripheral blood. This clonotype originated in a man in his 70s with COVID-19, enrolled during active disease. The chain is built from TRBV19 and TRBJ1-1; D is uncertain. The CDR3 region has the DNA TGTGCCAGTATCCTCCCTAACACTGAAGCTTTCTTT. Protein sequence: CASILPNTEAFF.